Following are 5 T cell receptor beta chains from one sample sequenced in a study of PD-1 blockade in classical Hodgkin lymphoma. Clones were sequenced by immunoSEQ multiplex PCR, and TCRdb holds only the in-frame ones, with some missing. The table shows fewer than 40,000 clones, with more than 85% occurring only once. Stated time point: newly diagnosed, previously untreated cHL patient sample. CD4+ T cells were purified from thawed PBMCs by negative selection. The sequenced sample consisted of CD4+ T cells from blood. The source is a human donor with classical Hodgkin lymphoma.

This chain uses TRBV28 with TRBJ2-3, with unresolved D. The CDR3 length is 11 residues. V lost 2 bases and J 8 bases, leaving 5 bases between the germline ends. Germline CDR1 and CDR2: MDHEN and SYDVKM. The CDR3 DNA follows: TGTGCCAGCAGTTTACGGCCTACGCAGTATTTT. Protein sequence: CASSLRPTQYF.

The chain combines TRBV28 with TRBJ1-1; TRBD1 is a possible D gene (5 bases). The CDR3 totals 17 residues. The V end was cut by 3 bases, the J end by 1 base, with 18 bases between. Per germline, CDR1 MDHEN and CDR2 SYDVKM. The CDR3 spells CASSLPPRTTKNTEAFF. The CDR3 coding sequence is TGTGCCAGCAGTTTGCCTCCTCGGACAACTAAGAACACTGAAGCTTTCTTT.

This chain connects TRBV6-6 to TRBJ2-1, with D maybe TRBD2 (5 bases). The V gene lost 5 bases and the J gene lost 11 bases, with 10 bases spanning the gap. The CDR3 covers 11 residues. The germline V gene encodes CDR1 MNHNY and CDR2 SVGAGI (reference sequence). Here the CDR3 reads CASSPGLKQFF. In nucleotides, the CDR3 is TGTGCCAGCAGTCCCGGACTTAAGCAGTTCTTC.

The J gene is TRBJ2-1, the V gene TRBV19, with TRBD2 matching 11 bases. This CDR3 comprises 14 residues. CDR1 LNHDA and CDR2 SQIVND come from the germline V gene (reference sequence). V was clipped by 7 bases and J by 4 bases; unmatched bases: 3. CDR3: CASTSGRTYNEQFF. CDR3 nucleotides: TGTGCCAGTACTAGCGGGAGGACATACAATGAGCAGTTCTTC.

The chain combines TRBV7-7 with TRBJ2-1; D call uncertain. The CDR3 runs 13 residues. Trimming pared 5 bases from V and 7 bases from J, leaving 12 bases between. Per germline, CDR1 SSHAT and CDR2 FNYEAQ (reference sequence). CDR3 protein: CASSIGYENEQFF. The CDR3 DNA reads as TGTGCCAGCAGCATAGGATACGAGAATGAGCAGTTCTTC. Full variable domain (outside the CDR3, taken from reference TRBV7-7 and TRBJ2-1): GAGVSQSPRYKVTKRGQDVTLRCDPISSHATLYWYQQALGQGPEFLTYFNYEAQPDKSGLPSDRFSAERPEGSISTLTIQRTEQRDSAMYRCASSIGYENEQFFGPGTRLTVL.